One and the same sample provided the 24 T cell receptor beta chains below, sequenced in a study of T cell responses to AZD1222 COVID-19 vaccine. Assay used: immunoSEQ multiplex PCR; TCRdb lists only in-frame clones, some missing. Among roughly 150,000 clones, around 90% were seen once, and the ten largest hold less than 5.5%. This specimen was peripheral blood, taken on day 0 of AZD1222 vaccination. The receptor source for this set is an adult in good health.

V and J are TRBV5-1 and TRBJ2-5; TRBD2 agrees at 10 bases. Germline V CDR1 and CDR2: SGHRS, YFSETQ. The CDR3 is 15 residues long. Trimming at V came to 4 bases and at J to 5 bases, leaving 8 bases not matched to a gene. The CDR3 sequence is CASSGLAGVAETQYF. The DNA of the CDR3 is TGCGCCAGCAGCGGCCTAGCGGGAGTTGCCGAGACCCAGTACTTC.

In regard to this clone: The sample carries other DNA sequences with the same CDR3. This rearrangement joins TRBV27 to TRBJ1-2; D is unresolved. Germline lookup yields CDR1 MNHEY and CDR2 SMNVEV (reference sequence). The CDR3 runs 13 residues. V was pared by 0 bases and J by 4 bases, with 6 bases between. CDR3 loop: CASSLSGGYGYTF. For the CDR3, the DNA is TGTGCCAGCAGTTTATCGGGCGGCTATGGCTACACCTTC.

The V call is TRBV28, the J call TRBJ1-4; TRBD1 might be the D (5 bases). The germline V gene encodes CDR1 MDHEN and CDR2 SYDVKM. This CDR3 has 13 amino acids. Trimming left V 6 bases short and J 7 bases short, with 12 bases between. CDR3 residues: CASRGAVVEKLFF. CDR3 DNA sequence: TGTGCCAGCAGAGGGGCAGTAGTTGAAAAACTGTTTTTT.

The chain combines TRBV29-1 with TRBJ2-7, with 11 bases that match TRBD1. CDR3 size: 13 residues. With 6 bases clipped from V and 5 bases from J, the junction kept 6 bases outside the gene matches. In germline, CDR1 is SQVTM, CDR2 ANQGSEA. The CDR3 here is CSVPGQGVHEQYF. The DNA of the CDR3 is TGCAGCGTCCCGGGACAGGGGGTCCACGAGCAGTACTTC.

The chain carries TRBV6-5 and TRBJ1-1; D remains unclear. Trimming took off 4 bases at V and 0 bases at J, with 9 bases between the two ends. There are 14 residues in the CDR3. From germline, CDR1 is MNHEY and CDR2 SVGAGI. This CDR3 reads CASSSDWMNTEAFF. The CDR3 coding sequence is TGTGCCAGCAGTTCGGACTGGATGAACACTGAAGCTTTCTTT.

V and J are TRBV28 and TRBJ1-5, with D perhaps matching TRBD1 (5 bases). Trimming left V 9 bases short and J 1 base short, with 19 bases between. The CDR3 runs to 16 residues. Looked up from germline, CDR1 is MDHEN and CDR2 is SYDVKM. CDR3 protein: CASRRDAGLSNQPQHF. DNA of the CDR3: TGTGCCAGTCGGAGGGATGCGGGGCTCAGCAATCAGCCCCAGCATTTT.

The V call is TRBV4-1, the J call TRBJ2-3; no clear D. Trimming left V 0 bases short and J 8 bases short, with 18 bases between. Germline-derived CDR1 and CDR2 are MGHRA and YSYEKL. This CDR3 comprises 16 residues. In DNA, the CDR3 is TGCGCCAGCAGCCAAGAACGCAGCGACCCGGGTGGTACGCAGTATTTT. It encodes CASSQERSDPGGTQYF.

This clone has just a few counts. This rearrangement joins TRBV5-1 to TRBJ2-5, with 7 positions matching TRBD2. Germline assignment: CDR1 SGHRS and CDR2 YFSETQ. Trimming removed 8 bases from V and 1 base from J; junction bases left unmatched: 11. The CDR3 totals 15 residues. Written as DNA, the CDR3 is TGCGCCAGTTCTCAGAGCGGGGTTCTCCAAGAGACCCAGTACTTC. This codes for CASSQSGVLQETQYF.

V and J are TRBV10-3 and TRBJ2-1; D perhaps matches TRBD1 (6 bases). The germline gives CDR1 ENHRY, CDR2 SYGVKD. CDR3 size: 16 residues. Trimming left V 10 bases short and J 5 bases short, with 24 bases between. CDR3 in DNA: TGTGCCACGAGGGACACCCGAGTCCTCTTACACAATGAGCAGTTCTTC. This sequence encodes CATRDTRVLLHNEQFF.

The chain carries TRBV14 and TRBJ1-1; the D gene is possibly TRBD1 (6 bases). The CDR3 is 13 residues long. Germline CDR1 SGHDN, CDR2 FVKESK. V was shortened by 5 bases and J by 6 bases, with 13 bases between the two germline ends. The CDR3 bases are TGTGCCAGCAGCAACACAGGGAAATCTGAAGCTTTCTTT. Protein: CASSNTGKSEAFF.

The gene calls are TRBV21-1 and TRBJ1-1; the D segment call TRBD1 is taken from the table without a DNA check. TRBV21-1 is labeled a pseudogene. The CDR3 contains 13 residues. CDR3 coding DNA: TGTGCCAGCAGCAAAGACAGGAACACTGAAGCTTTCTTT. Protein sequence: CASSKDRNTEAFF.

The chain links TRBV7-2 to TRBJ1-1; D is possibly TRBD1 (5 bases). Germline V CDR1 and CDR2: SGHTA, FQGNSA. This CDR3 contains 14 residues. V dropped 1 base and J dropped 10 bases, with 16 bases sitting between them. The CDR3 is CASSLVLGDRIAFF. DNA for the CDR3: TGTGCCAGCAGCTTAGTCTTGGGGGATCGAATAGCTTTCTTT.

In this sample, this clone turned up a few times. Mismatch with germline at one junction end may stem from a read error. This chain connects TRBV7-9 to TRBJ2-4; D possibly corresponds to TRBD2 (5 bases). CDR3 length: 14 amino acids. Germline V gives CDR1 SEHNR, CDR2 FQNEAQ (reference sequence). The DNA of the CDR3 is TGTGCCAGCAGCCTAGCCGGGGTCGGGAACATTCAGTACTTC. It codes for CASSLAGVGNIQYF.

This clone is a singleton in its sample. The rearrangement uses TRBV19 and TRBJ2-2; TRBD2 matches at 10 bases. CDR1 LNHDA and CDR2 SQIVND come from the germline V gene (reference sequence). This CDR3 is built from 14 residues. The trim removed 9 bases at V and 8 bases at J, leaving 9 bases unmatched. As DNA, the CDR3 is TGTGCCAGCGGAGCGGGAGGGCCGGCTGGGGAGCTGTTTTTT. Protein sequence: CASGAGGPAGELFF.

The V and J genes are TRBV11-2 and TRBJ2-1; TRBD1 matches 9 bases. Losses at the gene ends were 6 bases for V and 5 bases for J; bases not matched to a gene: 8. This CDR3 comprises 15 residues. Per germline, CDR1 SGHAT and CDR2 FQNNGV. DNA for the CDR3: TGTGCCAGCAGAGCCTCGGGACAGGGACACAATGAGCAGTTCTTC. Its translation: CASRASGQGHNEQFF.

This clone was seen only once. V and J are TRBV6-5 and TRBJ1-3; D gene ambiguous. Germline V lookup: CDR1 MNHEY, CDR2 SVGAGI. Trimming removed 0 bases at V and 0 bases at J, with 6 bases between. The CDR3 covers 15 residues. CDR3 DNA: TGTGCCAGCAGTTACTCAGCCAGCTCTGGAAACACCATATATTTT. This encodes CASSYSASSGNTIYF.

V usage is TRBV6-5 and J usage is TRBJ2-7; D might be TRBD1 or TRBD2, each matching 5 bases. CDR3 length: 14 residues. Looked up from germline, CDR1 is MNHEY and CDR2 is SVGAGI. Trimming took 7 bases from V and 3 from J, leaving 16 bases between them. This chain's CDR3 is CASNWLAGNYEQYF. In nucleotides, the CDR3 is TGTGCCAGCAACTGGCTAGCAGGGAACTACGAGCAGTACTTC.

The chain carries TRBV24-1 and TRBJ2-2; 9 bases are shared with TRBD2. CDR1 and CDR2 (germline): KGHDR, SFDVKD. The CDR3 loop spans 14 amino acids. V lost 12 bases and J lost 4; bases outside the gene matches: 8. The CDR3 DNA sequence: TGTGCCGTCCGGACTAGCGAGTCCACCGGGGAGCTGTTTTTT. Translating it yields CAVRTSESTGELFF.

The rearrangement joins TRBV28 to TRBJ1-5; D possibly corresponds to TRBD1 (5 bases). In germline, CDR1 is MDHEN, CDR2 SYDVKM. Trimming stripped 5 bases from V and 0 bases from J, with 14 bases between. CDR3 length equals 16 residues. The CDR3 protein is CASSLYPRVSNQPQHF. As DNA, the CDR3 is TGTGCCAGCAGTCTCTACCCCAGGGTTAGCAATCAGCCCCAGCATTTT.

CDR3 sequence (DNA): TGCGCCAGCAGCCTGGGAGCGGGTCACCAGTACACCGGGGAGCTGTTTTTT. Translated: CASSLGAGHQYTGELFF. The genes are TRBV5-1 and TRBJ2-2, with a tentative D call TRBD2 (6 bases). Germline CDR1 reads SGHRS; CDR2 reads YFSETQ. Trimming removed 4 bases at V and 3 bases at J, with 19 bases between. This CDR3 contains 17 residues.

The rearrangement links TRBV5-1 to TRBJ2-7, with 7 nucleotides matching TRBD1. CDR3 length: 14 residues. V was pared by 4 bases and J by 2 bases, with 6 bases of the junction left unmatched. Germline lookup yields CDR1 SGHRS and CDR2 YFSETQ. In nucleotides, the CDR3 is TGCGCCAGCAGCCTGGACAGGCAAACCTACGAGCAGTACTTC. Its translation is CASSLDRQTYEQYF.

This clone was seen more than once but under ten times. This chain connects TRBV6-5 to TRBJ2-2, with TRBD2 identical over 13 bases. Germline loops: CDR1 MNHEY, CDR2 SVGAGI. CDR3 length: 15 residues. Losses at the gene ends were 6 bases for V and 6 bases for J; bases not matched to a gene: 4. CDR3 residues: CASSGTSGTAGELFF. Written as DNA, the CDR3 is TGTGCCAGCAGCGGGACTAGCGGGACAGCCGGGGAGCTGTTTTTT.

This rearrangement joins TRBV2 to TRBJ1-1, with unresolved D. This CDR3 is built from 12 residues. V was cut by 3 bases and J by 1 base, with 3 bases left in between. Per germline, CDR1 SNHLY and CDR2 FYNNEI. The CDR3 sequence: CASSDRNTEAFF. Written as DNA, the CDR3 is TGTGCCAGCAGTGATCGGAACACTGAAGCTTTCTTT.

V and J are TRBV11-2 and TRBJ2-6; TRBD1 matches 7 bases. The V segment lost 3 bases and the J segment 7 bases; nucleotides outside the gene matches: 12. Germline CDR1 SGHAT, CDR2 FQNNGV. The CDR3 is 17 amino acids. The CDR3 region has the DNA TGTGCCAGCAGCTTCTATTCGAGACAGGGAGTCGCCAACGTCCTGACTTTC. Protein sequence: CASSFYSRQGVANVLTF. Full variable domain (missing parts from reference TRBV11-2 and TRBJ2-6): EAGVAQSPRYKIIEKRQSVAFWCNPISGHATLYWYQQILGQGPKLLIQFQNNGVVDDSQLPKDRFSAERLKGVDSTLKIQPAKLEDSAVYLCASSFYSRQGVANVLTFGAGSRLTVL.